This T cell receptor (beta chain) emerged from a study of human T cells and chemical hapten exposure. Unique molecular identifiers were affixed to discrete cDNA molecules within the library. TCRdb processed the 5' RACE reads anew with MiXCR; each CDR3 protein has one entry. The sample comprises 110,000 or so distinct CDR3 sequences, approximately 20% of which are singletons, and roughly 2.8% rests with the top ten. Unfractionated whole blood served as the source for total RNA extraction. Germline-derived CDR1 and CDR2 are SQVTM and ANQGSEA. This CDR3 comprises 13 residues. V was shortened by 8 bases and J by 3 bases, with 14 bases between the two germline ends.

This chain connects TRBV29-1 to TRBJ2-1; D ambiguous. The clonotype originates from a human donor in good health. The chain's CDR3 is CSCTSPYYNEQFF. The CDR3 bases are TGCAGCTGCACGAGTCCCTACTACAATGAGCAGTTCTTC.